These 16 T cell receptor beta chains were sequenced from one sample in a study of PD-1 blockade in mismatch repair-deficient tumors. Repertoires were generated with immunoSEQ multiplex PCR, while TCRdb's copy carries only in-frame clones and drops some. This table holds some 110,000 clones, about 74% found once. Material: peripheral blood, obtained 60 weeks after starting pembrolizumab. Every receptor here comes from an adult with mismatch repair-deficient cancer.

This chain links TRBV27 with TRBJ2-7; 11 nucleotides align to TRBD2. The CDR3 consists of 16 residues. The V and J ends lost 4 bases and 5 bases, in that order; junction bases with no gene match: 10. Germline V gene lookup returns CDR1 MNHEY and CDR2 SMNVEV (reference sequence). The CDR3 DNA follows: TGTGCCAGCAGTTCAATAGCGGGAGGGCCGCTGAACGAGCAGTACTTC. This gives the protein CASSSIAGGPLNEQYF.

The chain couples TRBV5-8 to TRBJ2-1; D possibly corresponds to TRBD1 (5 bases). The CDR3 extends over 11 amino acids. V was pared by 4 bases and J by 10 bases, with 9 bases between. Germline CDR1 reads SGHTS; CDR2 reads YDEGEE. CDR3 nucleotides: TGTGCCAGCAGCCGGACATACGAGCAGTTCTTC. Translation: CASSRTYEQFF.

DNA of the CDR3: TGTGCCAGTCAGGGGGCGCAAGAGACCCAGTACTTC. The encoded protein is CASQGAQETQYF. J is TRBJ2-5 and V is TRBV19; 8 positions agree with TRBD1. The ends lost 8 bases at V and 2 bases at J; junction bases unmatched: 1. The germline V gene encodes CDR1 LNHDA and CDR2 SQIVND (reference sequence). The CDR3 has 12 residues.

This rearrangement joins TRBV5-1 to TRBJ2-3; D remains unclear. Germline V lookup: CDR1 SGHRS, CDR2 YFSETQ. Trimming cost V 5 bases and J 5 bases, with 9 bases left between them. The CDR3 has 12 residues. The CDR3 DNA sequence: TGCGCCAGCAGTTGGCGTAGAGATACGCAGTATTTT. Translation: CASSWRRDTQYF.

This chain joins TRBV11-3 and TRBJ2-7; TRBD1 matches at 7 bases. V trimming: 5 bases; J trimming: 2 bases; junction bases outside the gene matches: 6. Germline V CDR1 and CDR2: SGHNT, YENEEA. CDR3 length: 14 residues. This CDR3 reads CASSAYRGPYEQYF. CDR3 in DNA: TGTGCCAGCAGCGCATACAGGGGTCCCTACGAGCAGTACTTC.

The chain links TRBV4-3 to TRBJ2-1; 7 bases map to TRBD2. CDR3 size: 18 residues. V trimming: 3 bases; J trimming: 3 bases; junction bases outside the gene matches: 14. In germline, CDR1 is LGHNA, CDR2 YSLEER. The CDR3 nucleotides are TGCGCCAGCAGCCAGTACGCTGCGGGAGAGAGGGGCTACAATGAGCAGTTCTTC. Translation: CASSQYAAGERGYNEQFF.

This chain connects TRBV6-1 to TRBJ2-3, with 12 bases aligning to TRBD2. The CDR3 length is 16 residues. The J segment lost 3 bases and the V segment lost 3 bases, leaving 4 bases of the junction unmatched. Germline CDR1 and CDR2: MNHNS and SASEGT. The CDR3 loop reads CASSDTSGRSTDTQYF. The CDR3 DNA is TGTGCCAGCAGTGATACTAGCGGGAGGAGTACAGATACGCAGTATTTT.

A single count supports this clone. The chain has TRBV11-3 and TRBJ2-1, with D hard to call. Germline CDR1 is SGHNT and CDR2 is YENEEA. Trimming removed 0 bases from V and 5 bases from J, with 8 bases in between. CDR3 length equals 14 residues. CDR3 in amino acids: CASSLEAYNNEQFF. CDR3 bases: TGTGCCAGCAGCTTAGAGGCTTACAACAATGAGCAGTTCTTC.

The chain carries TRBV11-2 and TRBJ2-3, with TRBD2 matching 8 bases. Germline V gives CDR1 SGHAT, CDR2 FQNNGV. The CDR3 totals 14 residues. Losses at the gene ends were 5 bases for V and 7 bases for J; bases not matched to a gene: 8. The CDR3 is CASSVGGSGNTQYF. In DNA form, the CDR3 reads TGTGCCAGCAGCGTCGGTGGTAGCGGGAATACGCAGTATTTT.

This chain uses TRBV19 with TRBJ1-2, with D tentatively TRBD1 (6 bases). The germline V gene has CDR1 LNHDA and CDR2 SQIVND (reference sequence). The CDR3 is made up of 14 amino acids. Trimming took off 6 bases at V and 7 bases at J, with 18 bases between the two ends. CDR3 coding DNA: TGTGCCAGTAGATCTAGTGGGGGGGCAGGTGGCTACACCTTC. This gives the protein CASRSSGGAGGYTF.

Here the CDR3 reads CASSRESGGVGAFF. CDR3 in DNA: TGCGCCAGCAGCCGGGAGTCTGGGGGAGTCGGAGCTTTCTTT. This chain connects TRBV5-1 to TRBJ1-1; D might be TRBD1 (5 bases). In germline, CDR1 is SGHRS, CDR2 YFSETQ. Trimming removed 4 bases from V and 10 bases from J, with 20 bases in between. This CDR3 has 14 residues.

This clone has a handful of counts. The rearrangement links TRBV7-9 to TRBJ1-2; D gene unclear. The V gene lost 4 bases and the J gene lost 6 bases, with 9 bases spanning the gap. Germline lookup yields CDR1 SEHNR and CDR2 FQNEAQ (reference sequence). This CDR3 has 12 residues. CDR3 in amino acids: CASSSIVDGYTF. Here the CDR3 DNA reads TGTGCCAGCAGCTCCATAGTGGATGGCTACACCTTC.

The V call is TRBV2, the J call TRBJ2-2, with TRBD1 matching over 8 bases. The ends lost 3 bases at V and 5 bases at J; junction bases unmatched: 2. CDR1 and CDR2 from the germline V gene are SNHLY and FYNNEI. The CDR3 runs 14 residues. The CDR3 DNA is TGTGCCAGCAGTGACCGACAGGGGACCGGGGAGCTGTTTTTT. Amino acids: CASSDRQGTGELFF.

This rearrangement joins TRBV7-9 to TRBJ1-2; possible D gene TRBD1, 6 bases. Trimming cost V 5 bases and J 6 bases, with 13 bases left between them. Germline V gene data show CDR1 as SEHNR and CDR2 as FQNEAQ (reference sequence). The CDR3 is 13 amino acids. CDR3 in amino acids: CASSNTGFDGYTF. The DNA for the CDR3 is TGTGCCAGCAGCAATACAGGGTTCGATGGCTACACCTTC.

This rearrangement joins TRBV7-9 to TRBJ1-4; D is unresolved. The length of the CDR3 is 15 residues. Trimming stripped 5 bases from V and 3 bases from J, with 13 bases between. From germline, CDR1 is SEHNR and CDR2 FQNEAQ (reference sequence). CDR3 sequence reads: CASSPSPAANEKLFF. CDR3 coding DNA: TGTGCCAGCAGCCCTAGTCCGGCGGCTAATGAAAAACTGTTTTTT.

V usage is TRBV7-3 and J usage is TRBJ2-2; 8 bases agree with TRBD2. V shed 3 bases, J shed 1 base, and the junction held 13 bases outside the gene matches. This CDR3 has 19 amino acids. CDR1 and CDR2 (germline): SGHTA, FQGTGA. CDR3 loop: CASSLLYQRELGNTGELFF. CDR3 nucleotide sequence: TGTGCCAGCAGCTTGTTGTACCAGCGGGAGTTGGGGAACACCGGGGAGCTGTTTTTT.